This T cell receptor beta chain was sequenced in a study of shared clonotypes between healthy human individuals (dated by TCRdb to between 2020 and 2021). Concerning the study at large: Three men and a couple of women, aged 18 to 49 years, made up the cohort. Libraries were prepared and TCR repertoires were sequenced by different laboratories using diverse techniques, in order to increase sequencing depth and limit assay-specific biases. The study deeply sequenced blood TCR repertoires of 5 or 6 healthy adults to estimate repertoire size and the extent of clonotype sharing between individuals. Per donor, three plates each were used for CD4 naive and CD4 memory, two for CD8 naive, and one for CD8 memory. Per donor, leukapheresis produced somewhere between about 0.94 and 9.5 billion PBMCs.

Summary of the overall study and its limitations: The small number of donors limited the genetic and exposure-history diversity represented. Even with the large sequencing depth, rarefaction of the sorted-subset datasets indicated that sequencing was incomplete. Based on pairwise subsampling, the degree of clonotype sharing among donors was expected to be affected by sequencing depth. Sampling was limited to blood, and TCR repertoires in tissue likely differ from TCR repertoires in blood. Estimated clonotype richness was generally larger for naive than for memory subsets. Compared with non-shared clonotypes, clonotypes shared by all four sorted-subset donors had higher generation probabilities. Across a few donors, approximately 4.6% of naive CD4, 3.5% of naive CD8, roughly 2.3% of memory CD4, and roughly 0.4% of memory CD8 clonotypes were shared.

Notes on this clone: Its cognate antigen has yet to be identified. Qualities for individual bases were not recorded, and no much larger clone is one base off.

Using the deep immunoSEQ assay, TCR CDR3 regions were amplified from genomic DNA by multiplex PCR. Extracted genomic DNA from each cell subset was distributed evenly across all wells of several immunoSEQ 96-well plates, and each plate was treated as a replicate. For sorted subsets, each replicate PCR was loaded with 150 to 250 ng genomic DNA, equivalent to about 30,000 T cell genomes. The purified libraries were quantified using a Qubit 3.0 fluorometer, sized with a Bioanalyzer 2100, and then quantified again using the KAPA Library Quantification kit. Every immunoSEQ 96-well plate was sequenced on a dedicated single-read 150-cycle Illumina NextSeq 550 flow cell. As for the original processing: Because the immunoSEQ output included only junctional sequences and no quality scores, the filtering could not be the same as the filtering used for full-length reads. To assign V/J genes and CDR3, sequences were annotated against IMGT germline references using PyIR, a Python wrapper for IgBLAST v1.9. Reads were filtered out if the reads had weak V/J assignments (E-value above 1e-6), no CDR3, stop codons, out-of-frame junctions, or ambiguous translated residues. V3J clonotypes were defined as sequences sharing an identical inferred V gene, J gene, and CDR3 amino acid sequence. Percentage overlap between repertoires was calculated by dividing the number of shared unique clonotypes by the size of the smaller repertoire. Three approaches were used to assess repertoire richness: RTK rarefaction, the Chao1 estimator, and Recon v2.1 estimates of unobserved clonotypes. Generation probabilities for all TCRbeta clonotypes obtained by the gDNA method from a handful of donors were computed using OLGA. TCRdb provides this immuneACCESS table in a form limited to in-frame rearrangements. Some clones are lacking; in checked studies, under half of them reflect an unresolved V gene, and why the rest are absent is not known. From that table come the V and J calls and clone size; the DNA was used to work out D and trimming. This sample has about 2.1 million clones in its table, and just under 95% of those were observed once. The top ten constitute approximately 1.6% of the sample.

Taken from the germline V gene, the CDR1 and CDR2 loops are SGHDT and YYEEEE. Deletion took 6 bases off V and 5 bases off J, with a span of 14 bases between the germline ends. Reading from cysteine to phenylalanine, the CDR3 counts 13 amino acids. CDR3 DNA is the only sequence kept; it has 39 bases, read in frame from the first base. CD8 naive samples were CD45RO-negative cells positively selected for CCR7, giving a CD45RA+CCR7+ population that excluded TemRA cells. Donors were healthy HIV-negative adults with no recently reported acute infections or vaccinations. Only Caucasian adults living in Nashville, Tennessee, USA were represented among the donors. After blood collection by leukapheresis, PBMCs were isolated using Ficoll-Histopaque density gradient centrifugation and then cryopreserved in the vapor phase of liquid nitrogen. Analytical flow cytometry was used to check the purity and quantity of each magnetically sorted T cell population. Each sorted fraction had its genomic DNA isolated and then quantified by UV absorbance on a Nanodrop 2000c.

The chain uses TRBV5-6 and TRBJ1-1; the best D guess is TRBD1, with 6 bases matching. This TCR was recovered from a man between 18 and 29 years old in good health. Some clones in this sample may be carry-over from other donors' samples. The sample taken for sequencing was naive CD8+ T cells from PBMCs. The label giving this sample's cell subset or site can be read as: CD45RA+CCR7+. The sequence in DNA is TGTGCCAGCACAACAGGGCGAGGGACTGAAGCTTTCTTT. Translated, this gives CASTTGRGTEAFF.